This T cell receptor (beta chain) was identified in a study of T cell responses to AZD1222 COVID-19 vaccine (dated by TCRdb to the early 2020s). Context from the whole study: Because spike-specific TCR depth and breadth did not differ between the two schedules, AZD1222 recipients who got a second dose at roughly 4 weeks were pooled with those who got a second dose at roughly 12 weeks. A total of around 240 trial participants underwent TCR sequencing, of whom nearly 210 received two doses of AZD1222 and 26 received two doses of the MenACWY control vaccine. Trial participants were enrolled into age subgroups of 18-55, 56-69 and 70-plus years, which contained approximately 150, 28 and 58 TCR-sequenced participants, respectively.

The sample's time point label is to be understood as: baseline before first vaccination. Vaccinee samples came from UK trials COV001 and COV002, including a single-blind randomized controlled phase 2/3 trial of AZD1222 (ChAdOx1 nCoV-19) in healthy adults. For TCRbeta chain sequencing, PBMC samples from trial participants were taken at day 0 and at day 28 after the second dose. The CDR3 regions of human TCRbeta chains were analyzed by immunosequencing. As for the authors' bioinformatics: Repertoire TCRs were matched against a reference library of SARS-CoV-2-specific TCRs generated with the MIRA antigen-specificity platform. Breadth was defined as the fraction of unique TCRs that were SARS-CoV-2-associated. Depth was defined as the fraction of total T cells that were SARS-CoV-2-associated. Using the MIRA data, every spike-specific TCR was mapped to the spike region that the TCR reacted to and assigned to either a CD4 or a CD8 class. Log10-transformed breadth and depth values were compared by one-way ANOVA with Sidak's multiple comparisons tests. TCRdb retrieved this table from immuneACCESS and kept in-frame rearrangements only. Not all clones are present; in checked studies, unresolved V genes account for under half, and no reason is known for the remainder. D and trimming were read from the DNA, whereas the V and J calls and clone size are those reported in that table. In this sample the table shows about 120,000 clones, approximately 89% of which occur a single time. Over 3.5% of the sample is held by the ten biggest clonotypes.

This clone occurred once. The antigen this receptor binds is unknown. The sample holds no much larger clone one base away, and base qualities are not on file. From the germline V gene, CDR1 is MNHNS and CDR2 is SASEGT. V sheds 3 bases and J sheds 0 bases, leaving 12 bases between their ends. Measured from the cysteine to the phenylalanine, the CDR3 is 16 residues long. Just CDR3 DNA is preserved here, 48 bases in frame from base 1. On the study overall, not on this receptor specifically: Conclusions about previously exposed vaccinees are limited, since just six or seven AZD1222 recipients were seropositive for SARS-CoV-2 at baseline. Participants were mostly white British and included more females than males, and it was suggested by the authors that clonal diversity may have been underestimated. Reportedly, almost half of the unique spike-specific TCRs recognized epitopes lying outside the regions that are mutated in the B.1.351 and B.1.1.7 variants. The 56-69-year group was small, and its depth increase did not reach significance, likely because of low power. CD4 TCRs associated with the vaccine covered the entire spike protein, and the dominant responses were in regions 160-218 and 743-854. No day 14 peak-response samples were available, so repertoires were characterized only after the peak T cell response. A significant rise in spike-specific TCR breadth and depth was observed after two AZD1222 doses relative to day 0 and relative to MenACWY recipients.

The receptor was isolated from an adult in good health. The sample consisted of peripheral blood, taken on day 0 of AZD1222 vaccination. The chain joins TRBV6-1 to TRBJ1-3; there is no confident call for the D gene. This receptor has the CDR3 CASSDARLHSGNTIYF. The base sequence is TGTGCCAGCAGTGATGCGAGACTCCACTCTGGAAACACCATATATTTT.